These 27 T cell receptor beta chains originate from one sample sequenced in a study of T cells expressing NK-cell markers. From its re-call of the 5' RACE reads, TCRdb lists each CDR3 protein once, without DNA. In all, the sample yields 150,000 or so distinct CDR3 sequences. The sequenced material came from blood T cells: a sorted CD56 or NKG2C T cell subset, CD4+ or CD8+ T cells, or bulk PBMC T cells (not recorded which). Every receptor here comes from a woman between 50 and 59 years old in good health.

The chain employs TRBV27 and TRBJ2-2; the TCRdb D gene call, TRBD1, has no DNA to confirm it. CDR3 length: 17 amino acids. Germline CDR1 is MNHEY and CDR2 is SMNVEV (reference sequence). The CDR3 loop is CASSPLQGAANTGELFF.

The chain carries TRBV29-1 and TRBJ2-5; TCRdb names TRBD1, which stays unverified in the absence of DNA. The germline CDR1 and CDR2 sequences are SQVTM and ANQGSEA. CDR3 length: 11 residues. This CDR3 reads CSVEGGGVQYF.

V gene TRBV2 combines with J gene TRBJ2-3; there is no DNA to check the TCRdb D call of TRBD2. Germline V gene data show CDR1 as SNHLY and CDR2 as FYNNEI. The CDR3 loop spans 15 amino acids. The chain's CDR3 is CASSRLAGGTDTQYF. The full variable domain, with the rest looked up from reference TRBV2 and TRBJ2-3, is EPEVTQTPSHQVTQMGQEVILRCVPISNHLYFYWYRQILGQKVEFLVSFYNNEISEKSEIFDDQFSVERPDGSNFTLKIRSTKLEDSAMYFCASSRLAGGTDTQYFGPGTRLTVL.

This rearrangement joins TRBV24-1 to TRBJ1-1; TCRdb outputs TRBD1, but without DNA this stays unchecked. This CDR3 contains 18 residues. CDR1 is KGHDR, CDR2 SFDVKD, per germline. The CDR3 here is CATSDATLGFPLNTEAFF.

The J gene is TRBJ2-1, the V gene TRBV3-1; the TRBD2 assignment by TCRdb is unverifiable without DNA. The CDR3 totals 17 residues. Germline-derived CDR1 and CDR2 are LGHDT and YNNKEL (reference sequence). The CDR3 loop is CASSQPISLAAYNEQFF.

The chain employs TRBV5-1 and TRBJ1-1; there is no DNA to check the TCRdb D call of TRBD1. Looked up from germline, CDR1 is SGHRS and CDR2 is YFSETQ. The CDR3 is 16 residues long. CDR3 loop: CASSFRAGSRLGMAFF.

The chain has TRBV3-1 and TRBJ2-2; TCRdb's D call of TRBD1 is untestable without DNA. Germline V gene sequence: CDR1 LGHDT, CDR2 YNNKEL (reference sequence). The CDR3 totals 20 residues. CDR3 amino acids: CASSQDILRDKPTNTGELFF. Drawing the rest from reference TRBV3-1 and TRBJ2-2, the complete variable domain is DTAVSQTPKYLVTQMGNDKSIKCEQNLGHDTMYWYKQDSKKFLKIMFSYNNKELIINETVPNRFSPKSPDKAHLNLHINSLELGDSAVYFCASSQDILRDKPTNTGELFFGEGSRLTVL.

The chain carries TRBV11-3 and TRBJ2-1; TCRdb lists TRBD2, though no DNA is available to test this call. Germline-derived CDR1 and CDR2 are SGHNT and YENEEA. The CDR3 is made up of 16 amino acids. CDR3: CASSLAEGSSYNEQFF.

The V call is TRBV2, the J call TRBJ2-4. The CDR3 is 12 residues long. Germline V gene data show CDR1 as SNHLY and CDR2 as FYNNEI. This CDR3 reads CAIRQPENIQYF.

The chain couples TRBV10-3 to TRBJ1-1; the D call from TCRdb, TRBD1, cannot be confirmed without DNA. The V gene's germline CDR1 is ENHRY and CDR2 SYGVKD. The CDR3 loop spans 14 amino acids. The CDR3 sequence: CAISRLRDRGEAFF.

CDR3 sequence reads: CASSLPGLTLGAFF. This chain uses TRBV7-9 with TRBJ1-1. Germline V lookup: CDR1 SEHNR, CDR2 FQNEAQ (reference sequence). The CDR3 loop spans 14 amino acids.

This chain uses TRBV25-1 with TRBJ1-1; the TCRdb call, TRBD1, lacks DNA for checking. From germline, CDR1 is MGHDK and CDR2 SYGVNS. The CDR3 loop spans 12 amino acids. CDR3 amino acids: CASGWDGAEAFF.

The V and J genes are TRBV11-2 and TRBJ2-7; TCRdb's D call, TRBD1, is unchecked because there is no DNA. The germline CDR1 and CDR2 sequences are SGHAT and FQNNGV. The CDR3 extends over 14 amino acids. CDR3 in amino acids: CASSLGDRAYEQYF.

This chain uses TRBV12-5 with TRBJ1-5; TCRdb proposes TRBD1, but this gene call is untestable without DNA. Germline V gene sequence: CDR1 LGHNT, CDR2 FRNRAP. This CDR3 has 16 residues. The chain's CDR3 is CASGLSRDSDIQPQHF.

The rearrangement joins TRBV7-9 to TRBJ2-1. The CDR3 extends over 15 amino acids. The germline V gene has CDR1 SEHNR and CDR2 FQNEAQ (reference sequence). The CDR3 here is CASSNSLSSYNEQFF.

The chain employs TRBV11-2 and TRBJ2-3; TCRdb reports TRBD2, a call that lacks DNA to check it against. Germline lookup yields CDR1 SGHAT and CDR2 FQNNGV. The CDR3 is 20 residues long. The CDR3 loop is CASSDGTSGSAYTFTDTQYF.

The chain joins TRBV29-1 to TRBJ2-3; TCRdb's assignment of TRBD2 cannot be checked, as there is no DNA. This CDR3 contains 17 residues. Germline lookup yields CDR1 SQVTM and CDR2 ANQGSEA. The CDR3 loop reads CSVDGLAGERYTDTQYF.

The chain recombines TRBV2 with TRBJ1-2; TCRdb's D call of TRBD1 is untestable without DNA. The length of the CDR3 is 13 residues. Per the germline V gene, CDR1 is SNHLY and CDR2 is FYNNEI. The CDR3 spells CAVHRGPDYGYTF.

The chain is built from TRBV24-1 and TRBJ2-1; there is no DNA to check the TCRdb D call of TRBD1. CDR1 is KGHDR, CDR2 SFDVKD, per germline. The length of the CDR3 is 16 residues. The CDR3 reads CATSDYGQGTYNEQFF.

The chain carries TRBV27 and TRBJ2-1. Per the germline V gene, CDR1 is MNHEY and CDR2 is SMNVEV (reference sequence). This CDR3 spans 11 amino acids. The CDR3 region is CASSDLYEQFF.

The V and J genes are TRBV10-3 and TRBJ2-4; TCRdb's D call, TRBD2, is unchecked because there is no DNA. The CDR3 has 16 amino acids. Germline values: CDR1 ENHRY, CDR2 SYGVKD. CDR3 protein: CAISESSSSGKNIQYF.

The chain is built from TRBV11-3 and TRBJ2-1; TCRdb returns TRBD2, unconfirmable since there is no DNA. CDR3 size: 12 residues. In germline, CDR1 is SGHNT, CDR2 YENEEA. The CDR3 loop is CASSSLAREQFF.

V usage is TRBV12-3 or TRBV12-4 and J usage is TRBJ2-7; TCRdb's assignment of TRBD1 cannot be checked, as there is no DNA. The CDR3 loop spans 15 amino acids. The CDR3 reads CASSSPRVGAYEQYF.

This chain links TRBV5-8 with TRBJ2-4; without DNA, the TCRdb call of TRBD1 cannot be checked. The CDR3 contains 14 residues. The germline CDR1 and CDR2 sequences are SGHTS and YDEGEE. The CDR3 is CASSFRTGGNIQYF.

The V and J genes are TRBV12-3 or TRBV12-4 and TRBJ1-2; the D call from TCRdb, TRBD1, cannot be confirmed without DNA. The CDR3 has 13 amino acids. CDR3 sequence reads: CASSFGQGNGYTF.

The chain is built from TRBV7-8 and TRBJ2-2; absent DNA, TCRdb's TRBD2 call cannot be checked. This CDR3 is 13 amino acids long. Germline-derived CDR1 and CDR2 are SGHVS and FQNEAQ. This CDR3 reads CASSRGGTGELFF.

CDR3 loop: CASSLFGPPNQPQHF. This chain links TRBV5-1 with TRBJ1-5. The CDR3 extends over 15 amino acids. The germline CDR1 and CDR2 sequences are SGHRS and YFSETQ. The full variable domain, its missing parts supplied by reference TRBV5-1 and TRBJ1-5, is KAGVTQTPRYLIKTRGQQVTLSCSPISGHRSVSWYQQTPGQGLQFLFEYFSETQRNKGNFPGRFSGRQFSNSRSEMNVSTLELGDSALYLCASSLFGPPNQPQHFGDGTRLSIL.